Listed below are T cell receptor beta chains from one sample, sequenced in a study of blood T cell repertoires in COVID-19. Data came from immunoSEQ multiplex PCR; TCRdb stores just in-frame clones and leaves some out. The sample consists of 95,000 to 150,000 clones, 70% to 85% of them appearing once. The sample taken for sequencing was peripheral blood. All receptors come from a woman in her seventies with acute or convalescent COVID-19. The CDR3 runs from the conserved cysteine through the conserved F or W. D genes are given only for firm matches. Expanded clones are given a class, and other clones once, few, many or no size at all.

j_call | d_call | v_call | clone_size | cdr3_nt | cdr3_aa
TRBJ1-2 | NA | TRBV6-5 | NA | TGTGCCAGCCGCAGGGAAGGGGCCTCCTATGGCTACACCTTC | CASRREGASYGYTF
TRBJ2-7 | TRBD1 | TRBV27 | NA | TGTGCCAGCAGCTCTGACAGGGATGGGGTATACGAGCAGTACTTC | CASSSDRDGVYEQYF
TRBJ2-2 | TRBD1 | TRBV6-6 | NA | TGTGCCAGCAGTTACGAGGGGGCGTCCGGGGAGCTGTTTTTT | CASSYEGASGELFF
TRBJ2-3 | NA | TRBV24-1 | NA | TGTGCCACCAGTGATCAGGGGAGGGCCACAGATACGCAGTATTTT | CATSDQGRATDTQYF
TRBJ1-4 | NA | TRBV6-5 | NA | TGTGCCAGCAGTTTGGTCGGTGAAAAACTGTTTTTT | CASSLVGEKLFF
TRBJ2-3 | TRBD2 | TRBV28 | NA | TGTGCCAGCGGCGGGGCTAGCGGAAACACAGATACGCAGTATTTT | CASGGASGNTDTQYF
TRBJ1-2 | NA | TRBV9 | NA | TGTGCCAGCAGCGTCACAGGGAATAATGACTATGGCTACACCTTC | CASSVTGNNDYGYTF
TRBJ2-3 | NA | TRBV5-1 | NA | TGCGCCAGCAGCTTGTCAGGGGCGAGCACAGATACGCAGTATTTT | CASSLSGASTDTQYF
TRBJ1-3 | TRBD1 | TRBV18 | NA | TGTGCCAGCTCACCGCAGGGGGCGAAAGGAAACACCATATATTTT | CASSPQGAKGNTIYF
TRBJ1-1 | NA | TRBV7-8 | NA | TGTGCCAGCAGCTTGGGGGGGGAGGCTTTCTTT | CASSLGGEAFF
TRBJ1-6 | TRBD1 | TRBV3-1/TRBV3-2 | NA | TGTGCCAGCAGCCAAGATTTTGCAGGGGGCGCGACTTCACCCCTCCACTTT | CASSQDFAGGATSPLHF
TRBJ2-7 | TRBD1 | TRBV5-1 | NA | TGCGCCAGCAGCTTCCAGGGACAGAGAGATTACGAGCAGTACTTC | CASSFQGQRDYEQYF
TRBJ2-5 | NA | TRBV3-1/TRBV3-2 | many | TGTGCCAGCAGCCAAGATCGGCCGGGGACCCAGTACTTC | CASSQDRPGTQYF
TRBJ2-2 | NA | TRBV11-3 | NA | TGTGCCAGCAGCTTAGCCGGGGCCGGGGAGCTGTTTTTT | CASSLAGAGELFF
TRBJ2-4 | TRBD2 | TRBV18 | NA | TGTGCCAGCTCACCAAGGTTCGGACTAGCGGGGGGGGTTGCCAAAAACATTCAGTACTTC | CASSPRFGLAGGVAKNIQYF
TRBJ2-7 | NA | TRBV18 | NA | TGTGCCAGCTCCATCACAACGGGACACTTCTACGAGCAGTACTTC | CASSITTGHFYEQYF
TRBJ1-6 | NA | TRBV9 | NA | TGTGCCAGCAGCGTATCGCAGGGATATAATTCACCCCTCCACTTT | CASSVSQGYNSPLHF
TRBJ1-4 | NA | TRBV5-8 | NA | TGTGCCAGCAGCTTGGGGACTGTTAATGAAAAACTGTTTTTT | CASSLGTVNEKLFF
TRBJ1-2 | TRBD1 | TRBV5-1 | NA | TGCGCCAGCAGCTCTACAGGGGTAGCTAACTATGGCTACACCTTC | CASSSTGVANYGYTF
TRBJ2-3 | NA | TRBV5-5 | NA | TGTGCCAGCAGCTTTGGGGGGGCCCAAGATACGCAGTATTTT | CASSFGGAQDTQYF
TRBJ1-1 | NA | TRBV3-1/TRBV3-2 | NA | TGTGCCAGCAGCCAAGTCCCGGGGGAAGCTTTCTTT | CASSQVPGEAFF
TRBJ2-1 | TRBD2 | TRBV20-1 | NA | TGCAGTGCCGGGGGGGCCGTTGAGCAGTTCTTC | CSAGGAVEQFF
TRBJ2-3 | NA | TRBV2 | NA | TGTGCCAGCAGTGGCGGTCAAATGTTCCCATATACGCAGTATTTT | CASSGGQMFPYTQYF
TRBJ1-6 | NA | TRBV6-2/TRBV6-3 | NA | TGTGCCAGCAGTCCCGGGACAAGCTATAATTCACCCCTCCACTTT | CASSPGTSYNSPLHF
TRBJ2-3 | TRBD1 | TRBV5-8 | NA | TGTGCCAGCAGCCTAGGGACAGGTGGGGATACGCAGTATTTT | CASSLGTGGDTQYF
TRBJ1-4 | NA | TRBV4-1 | NA | TGCGCCAGCAGCCAAGGTGCGGCAACTAATGAAAAACTGTTTTTT | CASSQGAATNEKLFF
TRBJ1-2 | NA | TRBV5-6 | NA | TGTGCCAGCAGCTTGGACACGAACTATGGCTACACCTTC | CASSLDTNYGYTF
TRBJ2-1 | NA | TRBV29-1 | NA | TGCAGCGTTTCTGTAGTCCCTAGCGCAAATGAGCAGTTCTTC | CSVSVVPSANEQFF
TRBJ1-3 | NA | TRBV11-2 | NA | TGTGCCAGCAGCTTCGGGGACTCTGGAAACACCATATATTTT | CASSFGDSGNTIYF
TRBJ1-2 | NA | TRBV15 | NA | TGTGCCACCAGCAGAGATGGGCCGGGAGCGTCGGGCTACACCTTC | CATSRDGPGASGYTF
TRBJ1-3 | NA | TRBV4-3 | NA | TGCGCCAGCAGCCAAGATCTGAGGGTATCCTCTGGAAACACCATATATTTT | CASSQDLRVSSGNTIYF
TRBJ1-4 | NA | TRBV6-6 | NA | TGTGCCAGCAGGGACAGCGGTAATGAAAAACTGTTTTTT | CASRDSGNEKLFF
TRBJ1-1 | TRBD1 | TRBV11-2 | NA | TGTGCCAGCAGCTCAAACAGGGGAGTGGCTGAAGCTTTCTTT | CASSSNRGVAEAFF
TRBJ2-5 | TRBD2 | TRBV4-2 | NA | TGTGCCAGCAGCCAAGAAGCGGGGGGGCGAGGAGAGACCCAGTACTTC | CASSQEAGGRGETQYF
TRBJ2-7 | NA | TRBV30 | NA | TGTGCCTGGAGTCTAAATCTTGGTGGCGAGCAGTACTTC | CAWSLNLGGEQYF
TRBJ1-5 | NA | TRBV6-5 | NA | TGTGCCAGCAGTCCGTCATACCCTAAACAGCCCCAGCATTTT | CASSPSYPKQPQHF
TRBJ2-1 | TRBD2 | TRBV11-3 | NA | TGTGCCAGCAGCCCAATCCTAGCGGGGGGGCGTAATGAGCAGTTCTTC | CASSPILAGGRNEQFF
TRBJ2-5 | NA | TRBV6-5 | NA | TGTGCCAGCAGTTACCCCCCGGGTAGTGGGGAGACCCAGTACTTC | CASSYPPGSGETQYF
TRBJ1-2 | NA | TRBV10-2 | once | TGCGCCAGCAGCGTACAGGTTTCTAACTATGGCTACACCTTC | CASSVQVSNYGYTF
TRBJ1-1 | TRBD1 | TRBV18 | NA | TGTGCCAGCTCCTTACAGGGGCTGGATACTGAAGCTTTCTTT | CASSLQGLDTEAFF
TRBJ1-2 | TRBD1 | TRBV24-1 | NA | TGTGCCACCCACCGGGACAGCCCACATCGCATACCTAAGGGCTACACCTTC | CATHRDSPHRIPKGYTF
TRBJ2-3 | TRBD1 | TRBV5-1 | NA | TGCGCCAGCAGCTTACAGGGGGATAGCACAGATACGCAGTATTTT | CASSLQGDSTDTQYF
TRBJ2-5 | TRBD1 | TRBV9 | NA | TGTGCCAGCAGCGTAGGAGGGGGCGAGACCCAGTACTTC | CASSVGGGETQYF
TRBJ2-6 | NA | TRBV2 | NA | TGTGCCAGCAGCCAGCGCTCTGGGGCCAACGTCCTGACTTTC | CASSQRSGANVLTF
TRBJ1-2 | NA | TRBV12-3/TRBV12-4 | NA | TGTGCCAGCAGTTCGGACGGGAGCTATGGCTACACCTTC | CASSSDGSYGYTF
TRBJ1-2 | TRBD1 | TRBV29-1 | NA | TGCAGCGTTGACCACAGGGGAATAGGCTATGGCTACACCTTC | CSVDHRGIGYGYTF
TRBJ1-1 | NA | TRBV27 | NA | TGTGCCAGCAGATTAATCGCTGAAGCTTTCTTT | CASRLIAEAFF
TRBJ1-5 | NA | TRBV21-1 | NA | TGTGCCAGCCTCAAGAGGGGGTGGGACAGGGCCCAGCATTTT | CASLKRGWDRAQHF
TRBJ1-2 | NA | TRBV7-8 | NA | TGTGCCAGCAGCTTAAGGCGGGGTAACTATGGCTACACCTTC | CASSLRRGNYGYTF
TRBJ1-2 | TRBD1 | TRBV5-8 | NA | TGTGCCAGCAGCTTGGACGACAGGGCGGTTGGCTACACCTTC | CASSLDDRAVGYTF
TRBJ2-1 | TRBD2 | TRBV7-2 | once | TGTGCCAGCAGCTCCCAGCGGGGCAGCTCCTACAATGAGCAGTTCTTC | CASSSQRGSSYNEQFF
TRBJ1-2 | NA | TRBV10-3 | NA | TGTGCCATCAGTGAGTCGACTGTCTATGGCTACACCTTC | CAISESTVYGYTF
TRBJ1-6 | TRBD1 | TRBV5-4 | NA | TGTGCCAGCAGTGATAAGACAGGGACCTATAATTCACCCCTCCACTTT | CASSDKTGTYNSPLHF
TRBJ2-1 | TRBD2 | TRBV11-2 | NA | TGTGCCAGCAGCTTTAGGACTAGCCCTGAGCAGTTCTTC | CASSFRTSPEQFF
TRBJ1-5 | TRBD1 | TRBV3-1/TRBV3-2 | NA | TGTGCCAGCAGCCAGCCAGGGGGCGGACCCCAGCATTTT | CASSQPGGGPQHF